One TCR beta chain is described in this entry. Original data processing: How many nucleated cells were present was estimated from reference gene primer amplification. Generated by immunoSEQ multiplex PCR, the TCRdb table keeps only in-frame clones and is missing some. The DNA was the basis for D and trimming; V, J and clone size are from that table. Of some 31,000 clones in the sample, roughly 86% were seen once. The data derive from a study of blood T cell repertoires in COVID-19. Across the whole study: Italy, Spain and the United States were the sources of the convalescent and acute COVID-19 samples. The cDNA or gDNA used as material had been derived from T cells, B-cell-depleted T cells, or PBMCs.

This TCR derives from a human donor with active COVID-19. The donor label of this sample is uncertain. Sequences were obtained from peripheral blood.

The CDR3: CASSYSRLAAGEQFF. Written as DNA, the CDR3 is TGTGCCAGCAGTTACTCGAGACTAGCGGCGGGTGAGCAGTTCTTC. This sequence joins TRBV6-5 and TRBJ2-1; 9 bases match TRBD2. The J segment lost 9 bases and the V segment lost 0 bases, leaving 6 bases of the junction unmatched. Per the germline V gene, CDR1 is MNHEY and CDR2 is SVGAGI. The CDR3 length is 15 residues.